This TCR beta chain was found in a study of immune cell composition in non-small cell lung cancer. General study findings and limits: No significant correlation existed between pack-years smoked and tumour clonality. TIL tumour reactivity correlated with maximal tumour-associated clone frequency in adenocarcinoma. Lung squamous cell carcinoma tumours had significantly higher top 10 clone scores and productive clonality than lung adenocarcinoma.

Measured with immunoSEQ multiplex PCR; TCRdb has only the in-frame clones, and not every one. The data show 13,000 or so clones, around three quarters seen once. The CDR3 runs 16 residues. CDR1 and CDR2 from the germline V gene are KGHSH and LQKENI. Between the trimmed V and J ends, which lost 6 bases and 4 bases, there was a span of 18 bases. In regard to this clone: What it binds is not known.

Sequencing was performed on lung tumor tissue. J is TRBJ1-4 and V is TRBV18; D might be TRBD1 (6 bases). The clonotype comes from a human donor with non-small cell lung cancer. DNA for the CDR3: TGTGCCAGCTCGAGAAACAGGGAAAAACATAATGAAAAACTGTTTTTT. This translates into CASSRNREKHNEKLFF. Filled out from reference TRBV18 and TRBJ1-4, the complete variable domain reads NAGVMQNPRHLVRRRGQEARLRCSPMKGHSHVYWYRQLPEEGLKFMVYLQKENIIDESGMPKERFSAEFPKEGPSILRIQQVVRGDSAAYFCASSRNREKHNEKLFFGSGTQLSVL.